The sequence of this T cell receptor beta chain was determined in a study of T cell responses to AZD1222 COVID-19 vaccine. Sequencing was performed with immunoSEQ multiplex PCR; in TCRdb, only in-frame clones are kept and a portion is missing. This table has some 150,000 clones, about 89% appearing once. General study results and limits: Nearly half of spike-specific TCRs reportedly target variant regions that are unmutated in the B.1.351 and B.1.1.7 variants. There were mostly white British donors and more females than males, and clonal diversity was possibly underestimated.

In its sample, this clone was seen a few times. The antigen remains unidentified. This CDR3 is built from 16 residues. CDR1 and CDR2 from the germline V gene are MDHEN and SYDVKM. V lost 5 bases and J 8 bases, leaving 24 bases between the germline ends. Sequenced material: peripheral blood, taken 28 days after the second AZD1222 dose. The TCR sequence derives from an adult who received the AZD1222 COVID-19 vaccine. V and J are TRBV28 and TRBJ1-2; D is perhaps TRBD1 (6 bases). The CDR3 DNA reads TGTGCCAGCAGTCGCCTCAACCGGGACAAAGGAAGAGGCTACACCTTC. Amino acid sequence: CASSRLNRDKGRGYTF.